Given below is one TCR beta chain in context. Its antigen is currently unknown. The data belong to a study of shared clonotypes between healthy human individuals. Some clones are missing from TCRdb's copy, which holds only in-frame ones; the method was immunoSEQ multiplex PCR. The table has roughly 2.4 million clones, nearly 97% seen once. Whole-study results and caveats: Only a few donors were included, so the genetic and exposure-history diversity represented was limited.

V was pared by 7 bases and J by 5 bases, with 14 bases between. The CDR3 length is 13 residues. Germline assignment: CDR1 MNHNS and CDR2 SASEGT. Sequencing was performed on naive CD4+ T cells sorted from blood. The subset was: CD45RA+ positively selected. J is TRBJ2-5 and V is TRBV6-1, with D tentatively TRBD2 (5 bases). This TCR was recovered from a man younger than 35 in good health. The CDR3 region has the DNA TGTGCCAGCACCCGGGGTGGGTGGGAGACCCAGTACTTC. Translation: CASTRGGWETQYF.